These T cell receptor beta chains were read from a single sample in a study of blood T cell repertoires in COVID-19. TCRdb's copy holds only in-frame clones and misses some; the assay was immunoSEQ multiplex PCR. This table holds around 270,000 clones, about 87% found once. Material for sequencing was peripheral blood. All receptors come from a woman aged 60-70 years with COVID-19, enrolled during active disease. CDR3s leave out the opening cysteine and the closing phenylalanine or tryptophan. The size entry is marked missing in some rows and otherwise reads once, few, many or a size class.

size: -
J: TRBJ1-1
V: TRBV9
CDR3: ASSPRTGLTTEAF

size: -
J: TRBJ2-3
V: TRBV6-5
CDR3: ATGLAGGAQY

size: -
J: TRBJ2-7
V: TRBV29-1
CDR3: SVGARRGEQY

size: once
J: TRBJ2-3
V: TRBV3-1/TRBV3-2
CDR3: ASSYGTLTDTQY

size: -
J: TRBJ1-2
V: TRBV28
CDR3: ASRQGQYGYT

size: -
J: TRBJ1-2
V: TRBV5-4
CDR3: ASSSPGQSFYGYT

size: -
J: TRBJ1-4
V: TRBV27
CDR3: ASSPWDRNEKLF

size: -
J: TRBJ2-6
V: TRBV24-1
CDR3: ATSDPGGGAGANVLT

size: -
J: TRBJ2-7
V: TRBV6-6
CDR3: ASNPTGVIPYEQY

size: -
J: TRBJ1-4
V: TRBV18
CDR3: ASSRDRRNEKLF

size: -
J: TRBJ1-1
V: TRBV6-2/TRBV6-3
CDR3: ASSYSGQWTEAF

size: -
J: TRBJ2-1
V: TRBV4-3
CDR3: ASSQSGGSYNEQF

size: -
J: TRBJ2-5
V: TRBV29-1
CDR3: SVEDRSGETQY

size: -
J: TRBJ1-2
V: TRBV27
CDR3: ASSFGTSYGYT

size: -
J: TRBJ2-5
V: TRBV29-1
CDR3: SATTGAGSETQY

size: few
J: TRBJ2-5
V: TRBV4-3
CDR3: ASSQVGTTGGETQY

size: -
J: TRBJ2-1
V: TRBV4-2
CDR3: ASSQDGRRADLATLYEQF

size: -
J: TRBJ2-3
V: TRBV9
CDR3: ASSVGASGITDTQY

size: -
J: TRBJ1-3
V: TRBV30
CDR3: AWSNGEPGNTIY

size: once
J: TRBJ1-6
V: TRBV19
CDR3: ASSTTGFGYNSPLH

size: -
J: TRBJ2-3
V: TRBV7-2
CDR3: ASSSRTSGGGDTQY

size: -
J: TRBJ1-2
V: TRBV10-3
CDR3: AISEIGTGPLSGYT

size: -
J: TRBJ1-1
V: TRBV6-6
CDR3: ASSYGPDRAEAF

size: -
J: TRBJ1-5
V: TRBV7-2
CDR3: ASSSGNQPQH

size: -
J: TRBJ1-2
V: TRBV28
CDR3: TSSLGGTGFGYT

size: -
J: TRBJ1-1
V: TRBV6-5
CDR3: ASNPWVGSISEAF

size: -
J: TRBJ2-5
V: TRBV30
CDR3: AWSRGLQETQY